This T cell receptor beta chain derives from a study of blood T cell repertoires in COVID-19. The assay was immunoSEQ multiplex PCR, and TCRdb's table has in-frame clones only and misses some. The sample consists of 90,000 to 100,000 clones, about 84% of them appearing once. The CDR3 runs to 15 residues. V was cut by 4 bases and J by 4 bases, with 16 bases left in between. Germline-derived CDR1 and CDR2 are MGHRA and YSYEKL. The receptor comes from a man between 60 and 75 years old with acute or convalescent COVID-19. The sample was peripheral blood. V gene TRBV4-1 combines with J gene TRBJ1-1; D not certain. The CDR3 region is CASSPWTGSVTEAFF. The CDR3 coding sequence is TGCGCCAGCAGCCCTTGGACGGGGTCGGTCACTGAAGCTTTCTTT.